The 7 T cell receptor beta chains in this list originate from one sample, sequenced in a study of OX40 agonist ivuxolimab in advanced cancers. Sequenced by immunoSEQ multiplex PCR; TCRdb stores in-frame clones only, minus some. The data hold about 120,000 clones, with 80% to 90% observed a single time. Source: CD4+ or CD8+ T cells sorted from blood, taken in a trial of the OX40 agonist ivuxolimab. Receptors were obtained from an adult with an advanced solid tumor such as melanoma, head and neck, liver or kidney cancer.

CDR3 in amino acids: CAWSVGGIITGELFF. The CDR3, as DNA: TGTGCCTGGAGCGTGGGGGGAATCATTACCGGGGAGCTGTTTTTT. The chain has TRBV30 and TRBJ2-2; a weak D match, TRBD2 (6 bases). Deletions cut 3 bases from V and 5 bases from J, with 16 bases between. Germline loops: CDR1 GTSNPN, CDR2 SVGIG (reference sequence). The CDR3 runs 15 residues.

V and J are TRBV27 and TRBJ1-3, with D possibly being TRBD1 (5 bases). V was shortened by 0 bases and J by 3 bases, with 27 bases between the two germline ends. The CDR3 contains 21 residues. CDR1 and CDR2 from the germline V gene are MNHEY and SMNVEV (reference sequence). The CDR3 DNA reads TGTGCCAGCAGTTTATCAGGGAGCGGGGCAGGACTTCTGTTGGGTGGAAACACCATATATTTT. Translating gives CASSLSGSGAGLLLGGNTIYF.

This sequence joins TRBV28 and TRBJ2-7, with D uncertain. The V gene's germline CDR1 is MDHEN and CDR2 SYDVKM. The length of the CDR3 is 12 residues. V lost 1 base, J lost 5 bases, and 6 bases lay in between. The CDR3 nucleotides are TGTGCCAGCAGTTTATCTTTTAACGAGCAGTACTTC. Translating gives CASSLSFNEQYF.

The CDR3 is CASSYYAQTAPLHF. CDR3 bases: TGTGCCAGCAGTTACTATGCTCAAACGGCACCCCTCCACTTT. This sequence joins TRBV6-6 and TRBJ1-6, with D unresolved. The CDR3 is made up of 14 amino acids. V was shortened by 1 base and J by 11 bases, with 12 bases between the two germline ends. Germline V gives CDR1 MNHNY, CDR2 SVGAGI (reference sequence).

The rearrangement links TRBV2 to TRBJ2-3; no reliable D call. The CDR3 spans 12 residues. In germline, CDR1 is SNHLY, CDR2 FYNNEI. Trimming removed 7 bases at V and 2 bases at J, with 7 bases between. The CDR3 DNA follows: TGTGCCAGCAACCCCGTCACAGATACGCAGTATTTT. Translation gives CASNPVTDTQYF.

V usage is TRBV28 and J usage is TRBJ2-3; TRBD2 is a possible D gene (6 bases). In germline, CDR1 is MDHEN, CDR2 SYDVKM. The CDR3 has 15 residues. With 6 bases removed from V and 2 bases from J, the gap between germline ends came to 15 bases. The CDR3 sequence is CASSSYGLYTDTQYF. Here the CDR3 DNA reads TGTGCCAGCAGCTCTTACGGACTATACACAGATACGCAGTATTTT.

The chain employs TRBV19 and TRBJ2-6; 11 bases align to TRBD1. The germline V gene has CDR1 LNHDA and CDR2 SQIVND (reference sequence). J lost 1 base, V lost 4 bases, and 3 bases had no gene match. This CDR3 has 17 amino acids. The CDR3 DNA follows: TGTGCCAGTAGTAGCGGACAGGGGGCTTCTGGGGCCAACGTCCTGACTTTC. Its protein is CASSSGQGASGANVLTF. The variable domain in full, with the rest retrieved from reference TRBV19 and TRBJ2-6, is DGGITQSPKYLFRKEGQNVTLSCEQNLNHDAMYWYRQDPGQGLRLIYYSQIVNDFQKGDIAEGYSVSREKKESFPLTVTSAQKNPTAFYLCASSSGQGASGANVLTFGAGSRLTVL.